This T cell receptor (beta chain) was retrieved from a study of lymphopenia after photon versus proton radiotherapy (dated by TCRdb to between 2018 and 2021). At the level of the whole study: The study compared the immunological effects of photon versus proton radiation therapy in patients with gastrointestinal tumors who developed high-grade lymphopenia. A cohort of some 19 patients with gastrointestinal tumors who received either photon or proton therapy and subsequently developed lymphopenia was included. The study was designed to characterize how the impact on the immune system differs between the two radiation modalities.

Findings and caveats that apply to the study as a whole: After the lymphocyte count nadir, photon-treated repertoires showed oligoclonal expansion, especially of CD8+ Temra cells, which drove the drop in diversity. Among patients across the cohort who died, overall survival time showed an inverse correlation with a larger post-nadir drop in TCR diversity. The survival association was assessed only in patients who died, and better survival with proton therapy was presented by the authors as a possibility rather than a demonstrated result. Proton-treated patients stayed relatively stable during treatment, while photon-treated patients lost naive T cells and TCR diversity and gained effector/memory populations.

The cysteine opens and the phenylalanine closes a CDR3 of 11 amino acids. Left in the record is the CDR3 DNA by itself, 33 bases read in frame from the first base. Sequences SGDLS (CDR1) and YYNGEE (CDR2) are obtained from the germline V gene. The junction carries 5 bases between V and J, which are trimmed by 3 bases and 8 bases respectively. The library relied on the immunoSEQ multiplex PCR assay. Alongside multiparametric flow cytometry, deep sequencing of rearranged TCR beta loci was used to profile the T cell repertoires. As stored in TCRdb, this immuneACCESS dataset retains in-frame rearrangements with V and J assigned. A fraction of the clones does not appear; measured against another copy, unresolved V genes explain less than half of the discrepancy, and the remainder lacks a known reason. Within this sample are 15,000 or so clones, with 70% to 85% of them counted one time only. The top ten clonotypes cover 25% to 30% of the sample.

This clone has only one observation. Its target antigen remains unknown. Nothing much larger sits one base from this clone, and base qualities are not available. The sequence joins TRBV9 to TRBJ2-2, with an unclear D gene assignment. This receptor was obtained from a man aged 50-59 years with gastric cancer. The material was peripheral blood, obtained from a patient treated with photon-based radiotherapy. In nucleotide form, the sequence is TGTGCCAGCAGCGCCCTTGGGGAGCTGTTTTTT. This codes for CASSALGELFF.